The next 12 T cell receptor beta chains were all read from a single sample in a study of early T cells in non-severe SARS-CoV-2 infection (TCRdb year 2021). Libraries were prepared through 5' RACE. Sequencing used a NextSeq 500. The public reads were reprocessed in TCRdb via fastp at Q25 and MiXCR, keeping in-frame beta chains. Every entry covers one CDR3 protein and lists the most common genes and DNA from its rows. The sample contains more than 65,000 distinct CDR3 sequences, over 10% of them found a single time. Approximately 2.6% of the sample belongs to the ten largest clones. Sequencing was performed on whole blood, taken at baseline. The receptors originated from an adult who was a healthcare worker with PCR-confirmed SARS-CoV-2 infection or an uninfected control (not recorded which).

The J gene is TRBJ2-3, the V gene TRBV5-4, with 9 bases aligning to TRBD1. Germline assignment: CDR1 SGHNT and CDR2 YYREEE (reference sequence). V was clipped by 2 bases and J by 3 bases; unmatched bases: 1. This CDR3 contains 14 residues. The CDR3 nucleotides are TGTGCCAGCAGCTTTGGACAGGGGACAGATACGCAGTATTTT. Protein: CASSFGQGTDTQYF.

In its sample, this clonotype was seen many times. This chain joins TRBV5-1 and TRBJ2-1, with unresolved D. The CDR3 spans 12 residues. Germline V lookup: CDR1 SGHRS, CDR2 YFSETQ. Trimming took off 1 base at V and 6 bases at J, with 5 bases between the two ends. Here the CDR3 reads CASSLPSNEQFF. The CDR3 region has the DNA TGCGCCAGCAGCTTGCCCTCCAATGAGCAGTTCTTC.

There are a few counts of this clonotype. CDR3 sequence (DNA): TGTGCCAGCAGTTTACAGGGGTACAACACAGATACGCAGTATTTT. Its translation is CASSLQGYNTDTQYF. This sequence joins TRBV6-6 and TRBJ2-3, with 7 bases matching TRBD1. Germline assignment: CDR1 MNHNY and CDR2 SVGAGI (reference sequence). Trimming at V came to 4 bases and at J to 2 bases, leaving 6 bases not matched to a gene. The CDR3 loop spans 15 amino acids.

This clonotype was seen a few times. This chain links TRBV6-5 with TRBJ1-1, with a weak D call TRBD1 (6 bases). The CDR3 contains 14 residues. Per germline, CDR1 MNHEY and CDR2 SVGAGI. Trimming took off 4 bases at V and 1 base at J, with 10 bases between the two ends. The CDR3 coding sequence is TGTGCCAGCAGTTTAGACAGGCGGAACACTGAAGCTTTCTTT. The encoded protein is CASSLDRRNTEAFF.

V gene TRBV6-6 combines with J gene TRBJ1-5; D is uncertain. Germline CDR1 is MNHNY and CDR2 is SVGAGI (reference sequence). Trimming removed 0 bases from V and 0 bases from J, with 21 bases in between. The CDR3 consists of 20 residues. This CDR3 reads CASSYSAVVRAGDSNQPQHF. The CDR3 bases are TGTGCCAGCAGTTACTCGGCCGTAGTCCGGGCTGGGGATAGCAATCAGCCCCAGCATTTT.

Here the CDR3 reads CASSLEGTGETQYF. In DNA form, the CDR3 reads TGCGCCAGCAGCTTGGAAGGGACAGGAGAGACCCAGTACTTC. V gene TRBV5-1 combines with J gene TRBJ2-5; 8 bases are shared with TRBD1. Trimming took 0 bases from V and 4 from J; bases not matched to a gene: 2. Germline assignment: CDR1 SGHRS and CDR2 YFSETQ. CDR3 size: 14 residues.

This clonotype was observed a handful of times. The chain combines TRBV29-1 with TRBJ2-3; D ambiguous. CDR3 length: 10 residues. Germline CDR1 and CDR2: SQVTM and ANQGSEA. V was pared by 7 bases and J by 6 bases, with 8 bases between. The DNA of the CDR3 is TGCAGCGCACCTTCTGATACGCAGTATTTT. It encodes CSAPSDTQYF.

This clonotype counts as medium-sized (0.01 to 0.1%). V is TRBV5-5 and J is TRBJ1-1, with unresolved D. The CDR3 loop spans 16 amino acids. Trimming pared 4 bases from V and 3 bases from J, leaving 19 bases between. Looked up from germline, CDR1 is SGHKS and CDR2 is YYEKEE (reference sequence). The CDR3 loop reads CASSPLLRVRDTEAFF. In DNA, the CDR3 is TGTGCCAGCAGCCCCCTTTTGAGGGTTAGGGACACTGAAGCTTTCTTT.

The chain combines TRBV4-3 with TRBJ2-7, with TRBD1 as a possible D gene (5 bases). Looked up from germline, CDR1 is LGHNA and CDR2 is YSLEER. This CDR3 comprises 14 residues. With 0 bases removed from V and 0 bases from J, the gap between germline ends came to 6 bases. The CDR3 nucleotides are TGCGCCAGCAGCCAAGAAGGGGCCTCCTACGAGCAGTACTTC. It translates to CASSQEGASYEQYF.

For this clonotype: This may stem from a read error, because a much larger clone lies one nucleotide away. The gene calls are TRBV28 and TRBJ1-2, with 9 bases identical to TRBD1. Germline CDR1 reads MDHEN; CDR2 reads SYDVKM. Losses at the gene ends were 5 bases for V and 7 bases for J; bases not matched to a gene: 5. The CDR3 spans 13 residues. The CDR3 nucleotides read TGTGCCAGCAGTCAACAGGGGGCTGCTGGCTACACCTTC. Encoded protein: CASSQQGAAGYTF.

V gene TRBV14 combines with J gene TRBJ2-7; 9 positions agree with TRBD1. There are 14 residues in the CDR3. The germline V gene has CDR1 SGHDN and CDR2 FVKESK. Trimming removed 4 bases from V and 2 bases from J; junction bases left unmatched: 3. CDR3 coding DNA: TGTGCCAGCAGCCCCGGGACAGGGCCCTACGAGCAGTACTTC. It specifies CASSPGTGPYEQYF.

This clonotype was counted only a few times. The chain couples TRBV18 to TRBJ2-5; the D is unclear. In germline, CDR1 is KGHSH, CDR2 LQKENI. The CDR3 is 14 amino acids. V lost 0 bases and J 5 bases, leaving 10 bases between the germline ends. The CDR3 DNA sequence: TGTGCCAGCTCACCACCCGGCCGGCGGGAGACCCAGTACTTC. Protein sequence: CASSPPGRRETQYF.